The entry below describes one T cell receptor (beta chain). What it binds is unknown. One base away lies a much larger clone, so this may be a sequencing read error. Unsorted whole blood supplied the RNA, and germline DNA was extracted too. This sample was taken from a study of tumor-infiltrating lymphocytes in primary liver carcinoma. Study background: Among the tumors, stages were T1-T3 N0M0 and sizes roughly 4 to 10 cm.

The study, taken as a whole, reports: Among the pair types, tumor region pairs showed more overlap than tumor-adjacent and tumor-blood pairs.

This CDR3 contains 16 residues. The V gene's germline CDR1 is MNHNY and CDR2 SVGAGI (reference sequence). Total RNA (roughly 530 ng) served as template for TCR beta cDNA synthesis primed by a constant-region primer. A slightly modified ARM-PCR protocol with three nested multiplex PCR rounds produced these TCR beta libraries. A C-beta reverse primer was combined with TRBV1-TRBV30 forward primers in the first two PCR rounds, and each round had 10 cycles. In TCRdb, the multiplex PCR reads were re-called with MiXCR into one record per CDR3 protein. This sample yields 320,000 or so distinct CDR3 sequences, of which about 62% are seen a single time; roughly 9% belongs to the top ten.

The TCR comes from a man aged 40-49 years with primary liver carcinoma and hepatitis B virus infection. The sequenced material came from peripheral blood. The rearrangement joins TRBV6-6 to TRBJ2-4; TRBD1 might be the D (8 bases). In nucleotides, the CDR3 is TGTGCCAGCAGAACCTATACAGGGGGGGACAAAAGCATTCAGTACTTC. Protein: CASRTYTGGDKSIQYF.